The subject of this entry is one T cell receptor beta chain. The entry originates in a study of blood T cell repertoires in COVID-19. Only in-frame clones appear in the TCRdb table, and some are missing; sequencing was by immunoSEQ multiplex PCR. The sample has 250,000 to 350,000 clones, approximately 90% seen once; the top ten hold about 2.2%. The receptor's source is a woman in her twenties or thirties with COVID-19, enrolled during active disease. The sequencing sample was made of peripheral blood.

In nucleotides, the CDR3 is TGCAGCGTTGATACAGGGTTCGAGCAGTACTTC. Translation gives CSVDTGFEQYF. The chain joins TRBV29-1 to TRBJ2-7; possible D gene TRBD1, 6 bases. The CDR3 totals 11 residues. V lost 3 bases, J lost 6 bases, and 9 bases lay in between. The germline CDR1 and CDR2 sequences are SQVTM and ANQGSEA.